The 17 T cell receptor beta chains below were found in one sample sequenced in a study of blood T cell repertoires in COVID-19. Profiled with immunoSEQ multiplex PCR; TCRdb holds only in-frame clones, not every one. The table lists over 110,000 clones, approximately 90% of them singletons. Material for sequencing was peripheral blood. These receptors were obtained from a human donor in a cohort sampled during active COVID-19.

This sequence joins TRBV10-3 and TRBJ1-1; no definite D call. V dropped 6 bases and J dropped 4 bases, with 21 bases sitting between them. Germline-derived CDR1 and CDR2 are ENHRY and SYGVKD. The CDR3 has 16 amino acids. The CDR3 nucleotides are TGTGCCATCAGCGAAAGCTGGAGAGGGCGGGTCACTGAAGCTTTCTTT. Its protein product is CAISESWRGRVTEAFF.

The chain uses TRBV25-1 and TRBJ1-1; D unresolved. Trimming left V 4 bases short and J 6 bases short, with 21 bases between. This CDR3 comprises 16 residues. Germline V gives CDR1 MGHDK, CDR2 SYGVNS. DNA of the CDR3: TGTGCCAGCAGTGCTCCCTATAGACCCCGGGAGGCTGAAGCTTTCTTT. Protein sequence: CASSAPYRPREAEAFF.

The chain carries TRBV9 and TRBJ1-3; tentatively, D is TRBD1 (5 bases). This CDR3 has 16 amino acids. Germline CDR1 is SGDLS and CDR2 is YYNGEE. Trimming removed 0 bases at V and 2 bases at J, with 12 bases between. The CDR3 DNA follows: TGTGCCAGCAGCGTAGACGGGCAGGGCCCTGGAAACACCATATATTTT. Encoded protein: CASSVDGQGPGNTIYF.

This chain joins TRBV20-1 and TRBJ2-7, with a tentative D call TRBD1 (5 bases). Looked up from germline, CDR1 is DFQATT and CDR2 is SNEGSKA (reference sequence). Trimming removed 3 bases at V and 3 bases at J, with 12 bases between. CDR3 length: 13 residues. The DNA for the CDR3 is TGCAGTGCTAGTCCAGGGTGGAACTACGAGCAGTACTTC. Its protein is CSASPGWNYEQYF.

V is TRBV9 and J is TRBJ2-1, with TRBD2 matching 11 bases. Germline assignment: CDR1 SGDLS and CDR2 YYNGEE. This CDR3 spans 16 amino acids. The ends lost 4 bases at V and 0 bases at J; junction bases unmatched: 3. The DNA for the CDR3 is TGTGCCAGCAGCATTAGCGGGGGGGCCTCCTACAATGAGCAGTTCTTC. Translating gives CASSISGGASYNEQFF.

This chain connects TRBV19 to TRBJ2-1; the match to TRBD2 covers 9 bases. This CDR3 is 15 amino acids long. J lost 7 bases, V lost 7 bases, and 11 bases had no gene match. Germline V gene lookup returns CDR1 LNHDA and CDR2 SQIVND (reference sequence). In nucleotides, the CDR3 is TGTGCCAGTACCGAAAGCGGGGGGAAGACTAATGAGCAGTTCTTC. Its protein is CASTESGGKTNEQFF.

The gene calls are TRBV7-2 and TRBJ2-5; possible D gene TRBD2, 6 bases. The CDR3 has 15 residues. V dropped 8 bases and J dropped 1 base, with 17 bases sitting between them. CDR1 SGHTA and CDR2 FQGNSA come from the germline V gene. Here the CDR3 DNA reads TGTGCCAGCCAGAATCGGTACGGGAGCCAAGAGACCCAGTACTTC. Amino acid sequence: CASQNRYGSQETQYF.

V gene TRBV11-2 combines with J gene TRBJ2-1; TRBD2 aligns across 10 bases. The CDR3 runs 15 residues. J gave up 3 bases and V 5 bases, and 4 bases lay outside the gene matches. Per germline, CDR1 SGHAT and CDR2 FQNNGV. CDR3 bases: TGTGCCAGCAGCACGGGACTAGCGTACTACAATGAGCAGTTCTTC. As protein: CASSTGLAYYNEQFF.

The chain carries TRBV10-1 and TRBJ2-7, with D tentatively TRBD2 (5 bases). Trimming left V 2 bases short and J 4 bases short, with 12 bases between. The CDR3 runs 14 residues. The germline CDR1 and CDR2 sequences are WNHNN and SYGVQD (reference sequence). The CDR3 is CASSEERVRYEQYF. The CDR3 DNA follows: TGCGCCAGCAGTGAGGAGAGGGTTCGGTACGAGCAGTACTTC.

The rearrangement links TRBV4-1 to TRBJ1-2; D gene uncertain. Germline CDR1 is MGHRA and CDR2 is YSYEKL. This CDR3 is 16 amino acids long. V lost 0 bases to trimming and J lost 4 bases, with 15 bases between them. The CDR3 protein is CASSQDPEGWGYGYTF. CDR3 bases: TGCGCCAGCAGCCAAGATCCTGAGGGATGGGGCTATGGCTACACCTTC.

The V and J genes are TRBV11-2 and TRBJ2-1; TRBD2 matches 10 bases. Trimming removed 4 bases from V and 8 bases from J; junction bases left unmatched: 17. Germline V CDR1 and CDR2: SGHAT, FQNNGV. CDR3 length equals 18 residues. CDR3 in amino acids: CASSSQRGGITVLDEQFF. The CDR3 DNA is TGTGCCAGCAGCTCCCAGCGGGGGGGGATTACAGTGCTGGATGAGCAGTTCTTC.

CDR3 sequence (DNA): TGTGCCAGCAGCTTAAGCGGGGGGGCCGATGAGCAGTTCTTC. This translates into CASSLSGGADEQFF. The rearrangement joins TRBV7-3 to TRBJ2-1; 9 bases match TRBD2. CDR3 size: 14 residues. V lost 1 base and J lost 8; bases outside the gene matches: 3. Germline V gives CDR1 SGHTA, CDR2 FQGTGA.

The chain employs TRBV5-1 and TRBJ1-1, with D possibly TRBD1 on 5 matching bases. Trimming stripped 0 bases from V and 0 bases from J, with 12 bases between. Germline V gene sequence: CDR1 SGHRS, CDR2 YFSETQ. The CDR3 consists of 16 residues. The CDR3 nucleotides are TGCGCCAGCAGCTTGGTATCGACAGTCATGAACACTGAAGCTTTCTTT. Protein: CASSLVSTVMNTEAFF.

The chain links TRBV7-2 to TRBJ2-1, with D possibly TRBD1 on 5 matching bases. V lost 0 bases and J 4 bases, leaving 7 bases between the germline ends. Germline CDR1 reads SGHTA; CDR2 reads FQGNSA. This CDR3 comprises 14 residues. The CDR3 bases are TGTGCCAGCAGCTTAGCGGGGCCGTACAATGAGCAGTTCTTC. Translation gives CASSLAGPYNEQFF.

CDR3 nucleotides: TGTGCCAGCAGCTTAGAGGAGGAGGGCCTGAACACTGAAGCTTTCTTT. Translation: CASSLEEEGLNTEAFF. V and J are TRBV7-8 and TRBJ1-1, with D hard to call. Trimming took 1 base from V and 0 from J, leaving 12 bases between them. The germline CDR1 and CDR2 sequences are SGHVS and FQNEAQ. This CDR3 region has 16 residues.

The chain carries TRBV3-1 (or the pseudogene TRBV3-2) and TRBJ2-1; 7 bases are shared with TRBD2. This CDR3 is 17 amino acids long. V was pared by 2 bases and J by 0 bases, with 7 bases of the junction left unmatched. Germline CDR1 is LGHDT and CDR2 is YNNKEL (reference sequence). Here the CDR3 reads CASSQPAGIGSYNEQFF. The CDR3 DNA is TGTGCCAGCAGCCAACCAGCGGGGATAGGCTCCTACAATGAGCAGTTCTTC.

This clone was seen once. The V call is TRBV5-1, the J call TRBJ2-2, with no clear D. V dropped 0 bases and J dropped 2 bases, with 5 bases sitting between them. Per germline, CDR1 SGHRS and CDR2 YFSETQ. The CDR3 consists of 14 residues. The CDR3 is CASSLDGNTGELFF. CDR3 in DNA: TGCGCCAGCAGCTTGGACGGTAACACCGGGGAGCTGTTTTTT.